The present entry profiles one T cell receptor (beta chain) with its context. These data originate in a study of technical replicates of blood from several donors. This CDR3 has 15 residues. The V gene end was trimmed by 7 bases and the J gene end by 2 bases; junction bases not matched to a gene: 7. CDR1 is LNHDA, CDR2 SQIVND, per germline (reference sequence). TCRdb's table, derived via immunoSEQ multiplex PCR, lists solely in-frame clones and lacks some. The sample includes some 62,000 clones, 87% of them seen just once. The rearrangement uses TRBV19 and TRBJ1-5; 8 nucleotides agree with TRBD1. The receptor comes from a human donor in good health. Some clones in this sample may be carry-over from other donors' samples. The sequenced material came from PBMCs. This CDR3 is CASNMDRVGNQPQHF. DNA for the CDR3: TGTGCCAGTAACATGGACAGGGTGGGCAATCAGCCCCAGCATTTT. Complete variable domain (other parts from reference TRBV19 and TRBJ1-5): DGGITQSPKYLFRKEGQNVTLSCEQNLNHDAMYWYRQDPGQGLRLIYYSQIVNDFQKGDIAEGYSVSREKKESFPLTVTSAQKNPTAFYLCASNMDRVGNQPQHFGDGTRLSIL.